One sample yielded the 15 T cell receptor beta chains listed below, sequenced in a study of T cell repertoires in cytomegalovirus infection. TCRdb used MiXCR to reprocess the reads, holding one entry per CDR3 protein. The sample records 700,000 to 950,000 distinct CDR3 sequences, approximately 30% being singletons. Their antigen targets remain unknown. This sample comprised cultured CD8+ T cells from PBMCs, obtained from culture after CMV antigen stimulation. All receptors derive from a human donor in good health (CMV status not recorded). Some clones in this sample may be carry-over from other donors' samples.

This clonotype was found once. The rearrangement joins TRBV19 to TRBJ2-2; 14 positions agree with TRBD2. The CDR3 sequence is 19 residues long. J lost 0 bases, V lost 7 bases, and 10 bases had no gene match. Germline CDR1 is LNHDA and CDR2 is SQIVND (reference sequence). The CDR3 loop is CASTPRGLAGAANTGELFF. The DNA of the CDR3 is TGTGCCAGTACCCCCCGGGGACTAGCGGGGGCCGCGAACACCGGGGAGCTGTTTTTT.

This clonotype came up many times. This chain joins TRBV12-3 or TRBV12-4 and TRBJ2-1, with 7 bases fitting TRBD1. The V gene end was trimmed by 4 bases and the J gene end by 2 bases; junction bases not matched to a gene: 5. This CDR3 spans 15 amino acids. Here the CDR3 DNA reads TGTGCCAGCAGTTCCGGGACAGTCCCCTACAATGAGCAGTTCTTC. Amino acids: CASSSGTVPYNEQFF.

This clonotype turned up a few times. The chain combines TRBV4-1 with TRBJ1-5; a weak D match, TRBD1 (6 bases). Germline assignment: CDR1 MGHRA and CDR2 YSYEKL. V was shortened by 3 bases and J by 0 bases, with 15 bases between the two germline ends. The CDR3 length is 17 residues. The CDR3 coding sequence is TGCGCCAGCAGCCACCTAGGGGGGGGATATAGCAATCAGCCCCAGCATTTT. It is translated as CASSHLGGGYSNQPQHF.

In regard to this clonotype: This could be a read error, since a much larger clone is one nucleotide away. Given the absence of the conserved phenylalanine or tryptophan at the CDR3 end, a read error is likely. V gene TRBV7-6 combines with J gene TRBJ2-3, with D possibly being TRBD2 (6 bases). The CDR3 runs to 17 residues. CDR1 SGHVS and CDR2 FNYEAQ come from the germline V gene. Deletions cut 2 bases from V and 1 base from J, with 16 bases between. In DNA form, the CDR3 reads TGTGCCAGCAGCTTAAGGGGAGGAGTTCCAGGCACAGATACGCAGTATTCT. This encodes CASSLRGGVPGTDTQYS.

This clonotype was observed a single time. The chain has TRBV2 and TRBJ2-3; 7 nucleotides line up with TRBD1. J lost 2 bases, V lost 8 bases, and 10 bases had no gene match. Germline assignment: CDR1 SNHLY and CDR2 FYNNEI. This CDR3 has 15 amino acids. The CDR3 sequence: CASLGTVFSTDTQYF. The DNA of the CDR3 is TGTGCCAGCCTGGGGACAGTTTTTTCCACAGATACGCAGTATTTT.

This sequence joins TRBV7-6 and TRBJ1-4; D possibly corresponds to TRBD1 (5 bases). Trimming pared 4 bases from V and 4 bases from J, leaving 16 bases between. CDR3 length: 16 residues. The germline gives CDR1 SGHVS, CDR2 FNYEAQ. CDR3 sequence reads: CASSSPQGDFNEKLFF. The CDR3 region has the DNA TGTGCCAGCAGCTCACCCCAGGGCGACTTTAATGAAAAACTGTTTTTT.

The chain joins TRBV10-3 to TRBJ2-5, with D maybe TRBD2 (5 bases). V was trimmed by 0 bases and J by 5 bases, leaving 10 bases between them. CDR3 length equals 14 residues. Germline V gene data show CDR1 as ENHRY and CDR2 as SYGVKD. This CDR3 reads CAISESRVGETQYF. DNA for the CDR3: TGTGCCATCAGTGAGTCGAGGGTGGGGGAGACCCAGTACTTC.

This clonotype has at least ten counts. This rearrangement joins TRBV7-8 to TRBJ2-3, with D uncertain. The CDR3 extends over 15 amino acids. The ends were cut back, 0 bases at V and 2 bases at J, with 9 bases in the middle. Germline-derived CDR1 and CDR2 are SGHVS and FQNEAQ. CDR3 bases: TGTGCCAGCAGCTTAGCTGGCAGGTCCACAGATACGCAGTATTTT. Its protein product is CASSLAGRSTDTQYF.

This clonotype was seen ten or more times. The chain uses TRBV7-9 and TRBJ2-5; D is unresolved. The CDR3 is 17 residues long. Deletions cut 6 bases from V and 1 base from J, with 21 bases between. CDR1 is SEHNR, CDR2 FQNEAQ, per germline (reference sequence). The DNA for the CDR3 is TGTGCCAGCAGTCCATATAGCAAGCCGCCGCTCCAAGAGACCCAGTACTTC. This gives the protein CASSPYSKPPLQETQYF.

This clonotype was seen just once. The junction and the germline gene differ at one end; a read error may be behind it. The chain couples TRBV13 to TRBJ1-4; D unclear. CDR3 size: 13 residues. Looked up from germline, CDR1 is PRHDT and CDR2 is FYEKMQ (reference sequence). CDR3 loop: CVSSLEGREKLFF. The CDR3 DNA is TGTGTCAGCAGCTTAGAGGGCAGGGAAAAACTGTTTTTT.

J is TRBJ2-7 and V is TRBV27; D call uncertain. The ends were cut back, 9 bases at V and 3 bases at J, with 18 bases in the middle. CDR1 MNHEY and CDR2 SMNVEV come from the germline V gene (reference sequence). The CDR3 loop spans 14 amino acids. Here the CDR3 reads CASKSDPSGYEQYV. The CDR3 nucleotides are TGTGCCAGTAAATCGGACCCCTCCGGCTACGAGCAGTACGTC.

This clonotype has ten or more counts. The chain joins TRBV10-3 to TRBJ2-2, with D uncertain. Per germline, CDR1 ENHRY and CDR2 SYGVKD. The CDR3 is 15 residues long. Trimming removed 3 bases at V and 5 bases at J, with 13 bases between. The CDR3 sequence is CAISESPVPTGELFF. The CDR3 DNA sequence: TGTGCCATCAGTGAATCGCCAGTACCTACCGGGGAGCTGTTTTTT.

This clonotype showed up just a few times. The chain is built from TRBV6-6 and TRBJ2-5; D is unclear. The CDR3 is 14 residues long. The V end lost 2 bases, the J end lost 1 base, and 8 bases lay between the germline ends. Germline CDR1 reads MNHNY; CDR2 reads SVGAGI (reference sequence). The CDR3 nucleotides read TGTGCCAGCAGTTACCTACCCACCCAAGAGACCCAGTACTTC. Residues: CASSYLPTQETQYF.

This CDR3 is CASSQVQGFNQPQHF. The CDR3 DNA follows: TGCGCCAGCAGCCAAGTACAGGGGTTCAATCAGCCCCAGCATTTT. The chain joins TRBV4-1 to TRBJ1-5; 7 nucleotides agree with TRBD1. Germline V CDR1 and CDR2: MGHRA, YSYEKL. This CDR3 has 15 residues. V was clipped by 1 base and J by 3 bases; unmatched bases: 3.

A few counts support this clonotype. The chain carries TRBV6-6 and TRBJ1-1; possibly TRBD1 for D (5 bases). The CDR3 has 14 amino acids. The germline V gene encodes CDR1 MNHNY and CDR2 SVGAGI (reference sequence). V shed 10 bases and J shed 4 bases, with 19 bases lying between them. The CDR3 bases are TGTGCCACCGGGGACCTTGGTGGGAGCACTGAAGCTTTCTTT. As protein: CATGDLGGSTEAFF.